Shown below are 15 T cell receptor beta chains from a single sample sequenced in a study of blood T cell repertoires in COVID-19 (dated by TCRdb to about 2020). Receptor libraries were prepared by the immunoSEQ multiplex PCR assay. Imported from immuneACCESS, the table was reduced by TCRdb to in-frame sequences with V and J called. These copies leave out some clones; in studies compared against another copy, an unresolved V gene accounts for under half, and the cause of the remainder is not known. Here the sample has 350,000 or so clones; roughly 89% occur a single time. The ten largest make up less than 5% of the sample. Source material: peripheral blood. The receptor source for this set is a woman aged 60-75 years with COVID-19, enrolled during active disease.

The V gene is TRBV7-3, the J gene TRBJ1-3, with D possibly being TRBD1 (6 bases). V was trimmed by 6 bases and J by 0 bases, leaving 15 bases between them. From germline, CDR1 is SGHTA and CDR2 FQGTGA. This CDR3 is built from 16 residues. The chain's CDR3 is CASSYNPQGSGNTIYF. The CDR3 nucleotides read TGTGCCAGCAGTTATAATCCACAGGGCTCTGGAAACACCATATATTTT.

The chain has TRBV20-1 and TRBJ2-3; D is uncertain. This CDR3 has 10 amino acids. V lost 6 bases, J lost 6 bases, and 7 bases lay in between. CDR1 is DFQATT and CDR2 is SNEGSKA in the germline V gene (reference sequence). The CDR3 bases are TGCAGTGCCCACAAGGATACGCAGTATTTT. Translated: CSAHKDTQYF.

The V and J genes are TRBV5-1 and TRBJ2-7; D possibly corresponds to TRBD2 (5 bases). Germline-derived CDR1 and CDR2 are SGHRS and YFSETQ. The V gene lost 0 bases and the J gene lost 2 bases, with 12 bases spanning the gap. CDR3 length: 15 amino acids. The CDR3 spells CASSLGSPGTYEQYF. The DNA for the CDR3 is TGCGCCAGCAGCTTGGGGTCCCCCGGGACCTACGAGCAGTACTTC.

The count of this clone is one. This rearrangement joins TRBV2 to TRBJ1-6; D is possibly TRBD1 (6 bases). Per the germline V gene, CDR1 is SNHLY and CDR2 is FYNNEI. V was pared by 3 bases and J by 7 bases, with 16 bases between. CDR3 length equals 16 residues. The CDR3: CASSDGQSAMNSPLHF. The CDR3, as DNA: TGTGCCAGCAGTGACGGACAGAGCGCGATGAATTCACCCCTCCACTTT.

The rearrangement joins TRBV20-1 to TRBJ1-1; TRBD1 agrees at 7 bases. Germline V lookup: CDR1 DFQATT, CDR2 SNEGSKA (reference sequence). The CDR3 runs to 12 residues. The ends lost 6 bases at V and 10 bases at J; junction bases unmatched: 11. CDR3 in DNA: TGCAGTGCCAGTGACAGGGACTCCTCAGCTTTCTTT. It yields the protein CSASDRDSSAFF.

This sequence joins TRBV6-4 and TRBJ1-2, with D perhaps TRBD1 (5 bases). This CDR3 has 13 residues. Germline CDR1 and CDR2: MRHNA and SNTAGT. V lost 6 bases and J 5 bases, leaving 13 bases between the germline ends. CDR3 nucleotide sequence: TGTGCCAGCAGACCCGGGACTCCTTATGGCTACACCTTC. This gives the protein CASRPGTPYGYTF.

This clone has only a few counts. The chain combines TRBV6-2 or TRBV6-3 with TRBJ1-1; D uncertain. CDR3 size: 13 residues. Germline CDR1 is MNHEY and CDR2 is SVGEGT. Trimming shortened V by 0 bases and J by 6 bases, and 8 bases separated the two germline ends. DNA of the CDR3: TGTGCCAGCAGTTACTCGGAGTTTGCTGAAGCTTTCTTT. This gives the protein CASSYSEFAEAFF.

The CDR3 sequence is CASSVTGGWMNTEAFF. The CDR3 bases are TGTGCCAGCAGCGTTACAGGGGGCTGGATGAACACTGAAGCTTTCTTT. This chain connects TRBV2 to TRBJ1-1, with TRBD1 matching 9 bases. In germline, CDR1 is SNHLY, CDR2 FYNNEI. Unmatched junction bases numbered 8, after V lost 6 bases and J lost 0 bases. The CDR3 spans 16 residues.

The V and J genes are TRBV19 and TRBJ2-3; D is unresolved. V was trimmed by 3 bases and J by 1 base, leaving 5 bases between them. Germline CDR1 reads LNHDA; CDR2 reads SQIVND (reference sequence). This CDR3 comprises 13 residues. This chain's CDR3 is CASSIYGTDTQYF. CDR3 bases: TGTGCCAGTAGTATTTATGGCACAGATACGCAGTATTTT.

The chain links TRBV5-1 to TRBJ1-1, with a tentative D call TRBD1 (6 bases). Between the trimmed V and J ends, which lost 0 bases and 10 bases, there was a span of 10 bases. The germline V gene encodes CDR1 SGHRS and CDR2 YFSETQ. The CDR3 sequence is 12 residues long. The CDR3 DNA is TGCGCCAGCAGCTTGGACAGGGAGTTAGCTTTCTTT. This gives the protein CASSLDRELAFF.

The CDR3 sequence is CASSLLPGSYEQYF. CDR3 nucleotides: TGCGCCAGCAGCTTGTTACCAGGGTCCTACGAGCAGTACTTC. The chain employs TRBV5-1 and TRBJ2-7; D might be TRBD1 (5 bases). Germline V gene data show CDR1 as SGHRS and CDR2 as YFSETQ. V lost 1 base and J lost 1, with 9 bases in between. The CDR3 is 14 residues long.

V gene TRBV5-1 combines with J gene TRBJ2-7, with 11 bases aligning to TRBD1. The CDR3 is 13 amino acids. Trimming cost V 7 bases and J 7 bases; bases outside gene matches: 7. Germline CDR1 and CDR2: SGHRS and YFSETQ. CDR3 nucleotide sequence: TGCGCCAGCGGGACAGGGGGATCAGAGGAGCAGTACTTC. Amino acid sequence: CASGTGGSEEQYF.

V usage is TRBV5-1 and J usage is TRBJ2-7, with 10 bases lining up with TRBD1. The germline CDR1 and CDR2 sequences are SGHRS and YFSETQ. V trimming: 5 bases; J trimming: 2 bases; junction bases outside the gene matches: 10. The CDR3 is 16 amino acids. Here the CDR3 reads CASRPSTGTGAYEQYF. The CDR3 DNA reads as TGCGCCAGCAGACCAAGTACCGGGACAGGGGCCTACGAGCAGTACTTC.

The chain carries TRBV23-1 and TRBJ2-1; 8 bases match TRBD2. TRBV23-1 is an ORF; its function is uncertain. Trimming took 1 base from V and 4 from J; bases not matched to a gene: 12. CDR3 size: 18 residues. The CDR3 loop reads CASSQYLAGGKQYNEQFF. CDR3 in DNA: TGCGCCAGCAGTCAATACTTGGCGGGGGGAAAACAATACAATGAGCAGTTCTTC.

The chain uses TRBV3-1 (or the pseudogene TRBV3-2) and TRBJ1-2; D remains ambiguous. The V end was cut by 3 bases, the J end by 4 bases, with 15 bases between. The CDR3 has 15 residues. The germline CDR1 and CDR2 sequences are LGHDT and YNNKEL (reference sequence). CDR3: CASSHARLGSYGYTF. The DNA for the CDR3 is TGTGCCAGCAGCCACGCAAGGCTAGGTAGCTATGGCTACACCTTC.